The entry below gives a single T cell receptor (beta chain) sequence along with its context. Its antigen is currently unknown. Repertoires were generated with immunoSEQ multiplex PCR, while TCRdb's copy carries only in-frame clones and drops some. Among about 120,000 clones, 90% to 95% were seen once, and the ten largest hold 3.8%. Before surgery, patients took at least one anti-epileptic drug. This entry belongs to a study of brain T cells in children with intractable seizures. General study results and limits: Patients' HCMV serostatus was unknown; virus specificity rests on CDR3 similarity alone.

The germline gives CDR1 SGHRS, CDR2 YFSETQ. CDR3 size: 17 residues. The V and J ends lost 4 bases and 5 bases, in that order; junction bases with no gene match: 14. The TCR originated in a boy younger than two with hemimegalencephaly and intractable seizures. V is TRBV5-1 and J is TRBJ1-5, with 8 bases that match TRBD1. The material sequenced was peripheral blood, taken at surgery. CDR3 in DNA: TGCGCCAGCAGCCAAACTGCCCTGACAGGGGTCGATCAGCCCCAGCATTTT. Encoded protein: CASSQTALTGVDQPQHF.